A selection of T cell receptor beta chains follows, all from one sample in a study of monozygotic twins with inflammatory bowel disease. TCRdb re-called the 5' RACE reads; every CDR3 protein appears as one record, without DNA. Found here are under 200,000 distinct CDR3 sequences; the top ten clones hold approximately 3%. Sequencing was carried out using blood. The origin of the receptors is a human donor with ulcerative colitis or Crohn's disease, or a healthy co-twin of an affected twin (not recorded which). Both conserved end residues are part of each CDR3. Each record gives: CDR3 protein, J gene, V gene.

CASSSRAGTSGSNEQFF TRBJ2-1 TRBV5-1
CSAPVTDMQYF TRBJ2-3 TRBV20-1
CASSLSDSMNTEAFF TRBJ1-1 TRBV6-2/TRBV6-3
CSAAGTSANNEQFF TRBJ2-1 TRBV20-1
CSVEGGGELFF TRBJ2-2 TRBV29-1
CAISEGGPVYEQYF TRBJ2-7 TRBV10-3
CASRRGRGFFETQYF TRBJ2-5 TRBV5-4
CASSLVGASGTYEQYF TRBJ2-7 TRBV28
CASSSDRGISPLHF TRBJ1-6 TRBV5-5
CASSTGTGSGNTIYF TRBJ1-3 TRBV6-2/TRBV6-3
CASSPRGGDNEQFF TRBJ2-1 TRBV5-1
CASSLGEGYEQYF TRBJ2-7 TRBV7-7
CASSRTGTTDTQYF TRBJ2-3 TRBV27
CASSPKVNRKNYGYTF TRBJ1-2 TRBV18
CASRGAPGGGNQPQHF TRBJ1-5 TRBV2
CASVWEYSSYNEQFF TRBJ2-1 TRBV4-1
CASSEKDREHYGYTF TRBJ1-2 TRBV9
CASSLNGGNYGYTF TRBJ1-2 TRBV5-6
CASTTSNRLQGGYTF TRBJ1-2 TRBV6-2/TRBV6-3
CAWSLGDNQPQHF TRBJ1-5 TRBV30
CASNDVGHAYNEQFF TRBJ2-1 TRBV11-2
CAISAGTVNEKLFF TRBJ1-4 TRBV10-3
CASRSVFSGETYEQYF TRBJ2-7 TRBV7-2
CASSLVTGLAAYNEQFF TRBJ2-1 TRBV5-1
CSAETRGGLGYFYEQYF TRBJ2-7 TRBV20-1
CASSLVGRPSYEQYF TRBJ2-7 TRBV5-1
CASSVVAGPYNEQFF TRBJ2-1 TRBV9
CASSQSGGGSGSDYEQYF TRBJ2-7 TRBV4-2
CASSPWDRGLDTGELFF TRBJ2-2 TRBV11-2
CASRTHLGLGETQYF TRBJ2-5 TRBV5-1
CASSYPGTGGTEAFF TRBJ1-1 TRBV6-5
CASSSFLGAGEQFF TRBJ2-1 TRBV7-7
CASSPGRGNKNIQYF TRBJ2-4 TRBV3-1
CASATGGAGANVLTF TRBJ2-6 TRBV9
CASSKNLRGGDEQFF TRBJ2-1 TRBV19
CASSPPGNYGYTF TRBJ1-2 TRBV18
CASSVAPHGNTEAFF TRBJ1-1 TRBV9
CASSQDAATGELFF TRBJ2-2 TRBV3-1
CASSLLAGGNEQFF TRBJ2-1 TRBV7-6
CASSYRPGTPYEQYF TRBJ2-7 TRBV7-2
CASSYKGQTRGVELFF TRBJ2-2 TRBV6-2/TRBV6-3
CASSVYRTGQGEQYF TRBJ2-7 TRBV7-2
CASSLRGTSYNSPLHF TRBJ1-6 TRBV7-2
CASSGDLRSGANVLTF TRBJ2-6 TRBV6-2/TRBV6-3